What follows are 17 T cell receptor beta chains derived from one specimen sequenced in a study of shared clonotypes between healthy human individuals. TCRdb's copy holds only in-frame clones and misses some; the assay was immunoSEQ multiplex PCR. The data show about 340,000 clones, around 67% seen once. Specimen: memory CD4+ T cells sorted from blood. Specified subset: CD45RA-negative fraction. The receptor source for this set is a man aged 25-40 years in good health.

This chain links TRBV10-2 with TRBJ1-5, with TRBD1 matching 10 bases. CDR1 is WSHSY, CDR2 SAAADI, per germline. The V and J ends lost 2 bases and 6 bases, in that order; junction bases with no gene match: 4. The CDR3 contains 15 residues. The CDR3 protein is CASSETGQGTQPQHF. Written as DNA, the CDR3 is TGCGCCAGCAGTGAGACGGGACAGGGGACTCAGCCCCAGCATTTT.

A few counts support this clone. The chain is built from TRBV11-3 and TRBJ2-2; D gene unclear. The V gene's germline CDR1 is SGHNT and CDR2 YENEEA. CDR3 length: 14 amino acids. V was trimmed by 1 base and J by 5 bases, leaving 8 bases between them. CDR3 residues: CASSLGYGTGELFF. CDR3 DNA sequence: TGTGCCAGCAGCTTAGGTTACGGAACCGGGGAGCTGTTTTTT.

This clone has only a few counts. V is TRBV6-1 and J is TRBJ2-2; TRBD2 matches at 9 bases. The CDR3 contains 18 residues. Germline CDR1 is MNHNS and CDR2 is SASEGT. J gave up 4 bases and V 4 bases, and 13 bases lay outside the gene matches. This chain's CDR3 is CASSALSSGKISTGELFF. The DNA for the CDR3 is TGTGCCAGCAGTGCGCTGTCTAGCGGGAAGATTTCCACCGGGGAGCTGTTTTTT.

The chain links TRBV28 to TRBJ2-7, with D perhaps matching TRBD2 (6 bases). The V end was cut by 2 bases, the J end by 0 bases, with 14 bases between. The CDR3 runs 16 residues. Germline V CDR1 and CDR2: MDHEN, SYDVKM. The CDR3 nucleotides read TGTGCCAGCAGTTTAGGTGGTCTAGCGTACTCCTACGAGCAGTACTTC. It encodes CASSLGGLAYSYEQYF.

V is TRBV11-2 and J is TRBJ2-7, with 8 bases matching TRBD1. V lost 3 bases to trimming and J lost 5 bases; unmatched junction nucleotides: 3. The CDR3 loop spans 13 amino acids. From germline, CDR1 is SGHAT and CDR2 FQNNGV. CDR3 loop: CASSFETGDEQYF. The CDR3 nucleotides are TGTGCCAGCAGCTTCGAGACAGGGGACGAGCAGTACTTC.

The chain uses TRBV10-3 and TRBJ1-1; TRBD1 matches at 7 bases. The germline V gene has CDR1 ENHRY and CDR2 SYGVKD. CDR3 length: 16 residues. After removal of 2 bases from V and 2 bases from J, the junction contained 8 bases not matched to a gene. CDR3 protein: CAISERGNRGNTEAFF. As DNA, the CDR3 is TGTGCCATCAGTGAGAGAGGAAACAGGGGTAACACTGAAGCTTTCTTT.

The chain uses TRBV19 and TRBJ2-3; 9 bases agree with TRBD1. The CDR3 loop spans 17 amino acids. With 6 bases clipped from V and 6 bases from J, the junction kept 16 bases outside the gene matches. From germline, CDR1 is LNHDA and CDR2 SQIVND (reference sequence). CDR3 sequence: CASSPSTPGTGPDTQYF. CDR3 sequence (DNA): TGTGCCAGTAGCCCATCTACCCCCGGGACAGGGCCCGATACGCAGTATTTT.

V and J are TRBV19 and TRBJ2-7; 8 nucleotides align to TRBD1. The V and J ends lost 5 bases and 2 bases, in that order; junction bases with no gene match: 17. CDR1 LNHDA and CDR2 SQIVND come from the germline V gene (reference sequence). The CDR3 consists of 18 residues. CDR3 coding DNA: TGTGCCAGTAGTGCGACAGACCTCACAGGGGGAATCACCTACGAGCAGTACTTC. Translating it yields CASSATDLTGGITYEQYF.

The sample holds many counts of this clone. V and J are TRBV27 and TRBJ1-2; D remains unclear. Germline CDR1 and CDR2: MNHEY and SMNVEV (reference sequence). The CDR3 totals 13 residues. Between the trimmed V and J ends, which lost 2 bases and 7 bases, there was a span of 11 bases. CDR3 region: CASSLNSQSGYTF. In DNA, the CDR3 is TGTGCCAGCAGTTTAAATAGTCAAAGTGGCTACACCTTC.

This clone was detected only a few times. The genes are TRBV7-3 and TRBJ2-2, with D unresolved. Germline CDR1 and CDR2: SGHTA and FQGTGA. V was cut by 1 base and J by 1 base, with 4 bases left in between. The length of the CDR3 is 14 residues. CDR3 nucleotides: TGTGCCAGCAGCTTAAGTCAGAACACCGGGGAGCTGTTTTTT. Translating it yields CASSLSQNTGELFF.

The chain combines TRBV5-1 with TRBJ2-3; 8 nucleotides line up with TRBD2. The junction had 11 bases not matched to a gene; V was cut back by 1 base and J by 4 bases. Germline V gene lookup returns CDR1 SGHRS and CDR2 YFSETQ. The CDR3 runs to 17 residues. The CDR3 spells CASSLPRREGRADTQYF. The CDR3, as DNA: TGCGCCAGCAGCTTGCCCCGACGGGAGGGCCGTGCAGATACGCAGTATTTT.

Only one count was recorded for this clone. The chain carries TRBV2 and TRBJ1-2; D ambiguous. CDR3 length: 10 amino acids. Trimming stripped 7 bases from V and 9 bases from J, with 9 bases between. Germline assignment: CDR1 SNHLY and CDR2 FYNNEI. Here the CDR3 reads CASKEVSYTF. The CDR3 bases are TGTGCCAGCAAGGAAGTCAGCTACACCTTC.

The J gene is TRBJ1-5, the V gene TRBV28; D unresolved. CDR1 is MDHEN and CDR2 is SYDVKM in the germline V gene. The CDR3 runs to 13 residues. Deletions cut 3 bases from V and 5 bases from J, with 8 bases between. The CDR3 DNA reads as TGTGCCAGCAGTTTTAGCGCCCATCAGCCCCAGCATTTT. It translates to CASSFSAHQPQHF.

The CDR3 region is CASSQDPTSLAGFYNEQFF. For the CDR3, the DNA is TGCGCCAGCAGCCAAGATCCTACCTCACTAGCGGGATTCTACAATGAGCAGTTCTTC. The chain carries TRBV4-1 and TRBJ2-1, with 10 positions matching TRBD2. The CDR3 runs 19 residues. CDR1 and CDR2 (germline): MGHRA, YSYEKL. V was clipped by 0 bases and J by 3 bases; unmatched bases: 11.

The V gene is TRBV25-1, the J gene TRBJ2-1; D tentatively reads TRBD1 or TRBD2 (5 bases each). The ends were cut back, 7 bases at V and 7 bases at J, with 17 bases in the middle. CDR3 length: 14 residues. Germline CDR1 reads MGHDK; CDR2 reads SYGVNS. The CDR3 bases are TGTGCCAGCATGTTAGGGGAGTCGGAGAATGAGCAGTTCTTC. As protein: CASMLGESENEQFF. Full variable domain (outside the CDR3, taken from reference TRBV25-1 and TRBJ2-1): EADIYQTPRYLVIGTGKKITLECSQTMGHDKMYWYQQDPGMELHLIHYSYGVNSTEKGDLSSESTVSRIRTEHFPLTLESARPSHTSQYLCASMLGESENEQFFGPGTRLTVL.

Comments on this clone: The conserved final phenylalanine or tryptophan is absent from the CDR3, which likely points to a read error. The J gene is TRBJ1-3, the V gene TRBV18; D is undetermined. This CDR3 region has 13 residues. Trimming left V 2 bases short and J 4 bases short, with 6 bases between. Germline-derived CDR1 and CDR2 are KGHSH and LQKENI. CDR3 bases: TGTGCCAGCTCACCAAAAGTCGGAAACACCATATATCTT. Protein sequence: CASSPKVGNTIYL.

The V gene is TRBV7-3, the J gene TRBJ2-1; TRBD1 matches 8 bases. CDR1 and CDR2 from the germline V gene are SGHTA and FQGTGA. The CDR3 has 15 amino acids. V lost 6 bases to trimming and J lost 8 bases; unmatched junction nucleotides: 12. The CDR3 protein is CASSLGQGDVDEQFF. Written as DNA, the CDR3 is TGTGCCAGCAGTTTAGGACAGGGAGACGTCGATGAGCAGTTCTTC.